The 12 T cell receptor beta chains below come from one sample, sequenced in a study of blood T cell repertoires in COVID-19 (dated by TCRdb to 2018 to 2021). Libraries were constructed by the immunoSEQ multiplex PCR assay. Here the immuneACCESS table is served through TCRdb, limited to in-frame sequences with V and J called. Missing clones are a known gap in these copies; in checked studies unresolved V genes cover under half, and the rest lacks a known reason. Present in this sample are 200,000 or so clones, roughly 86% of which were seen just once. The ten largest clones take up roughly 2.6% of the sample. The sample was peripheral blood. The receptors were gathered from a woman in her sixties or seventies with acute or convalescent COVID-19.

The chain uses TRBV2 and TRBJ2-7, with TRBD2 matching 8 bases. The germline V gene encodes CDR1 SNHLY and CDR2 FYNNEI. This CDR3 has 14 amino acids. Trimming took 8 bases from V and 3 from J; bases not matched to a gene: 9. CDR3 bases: TGTGCCAGCGTGCGCGGGGGGACATTCTACGAGCAGTACTTC. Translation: CASVRGGTFYEQYF.

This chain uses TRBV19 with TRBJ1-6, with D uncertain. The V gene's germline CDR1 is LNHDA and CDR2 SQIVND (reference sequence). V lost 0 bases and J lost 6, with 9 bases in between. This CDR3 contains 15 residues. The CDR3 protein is CASSIEGSSNSPLHF. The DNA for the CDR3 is TGTGCCAGTAGTATAGAGGGCAGCTCTAATTCACCCCTCCACTTT.

As DNA, the CDR3 is TGTGCCAGCAGCTTAGGGACAGGTGAAGCTTTCTTT. This translates into CASSLGTGEAFF. The genes are TRBV7-9 and TRBJ1-1, with 7 bases lining up with TRBD1. The CDR3 contains 12 residues. The germline V gene has CDR1 SEHNR and CDR2 FQNEAQ (reference sequence). J was trimmed by 7 bases and V by 1 base; bases with no gene match: 0.

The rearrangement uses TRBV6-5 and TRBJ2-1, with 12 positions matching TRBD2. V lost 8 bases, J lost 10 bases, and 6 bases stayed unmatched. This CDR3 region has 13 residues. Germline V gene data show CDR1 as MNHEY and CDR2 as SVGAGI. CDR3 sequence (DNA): TGTGCCAGCGGACTAGCGGGGATAGGGGAGCAGTTCTTC. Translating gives CASGLAGIGEQFF.

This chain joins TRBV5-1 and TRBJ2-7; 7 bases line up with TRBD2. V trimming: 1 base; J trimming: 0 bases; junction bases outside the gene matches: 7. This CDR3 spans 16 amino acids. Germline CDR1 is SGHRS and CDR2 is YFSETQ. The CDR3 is CASSLSGLAVSYEQYF. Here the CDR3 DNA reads TGCGCCAGCAGCTTGTCCGGCCTAGCGGTCTCCTACGAGCAGTACTTC.

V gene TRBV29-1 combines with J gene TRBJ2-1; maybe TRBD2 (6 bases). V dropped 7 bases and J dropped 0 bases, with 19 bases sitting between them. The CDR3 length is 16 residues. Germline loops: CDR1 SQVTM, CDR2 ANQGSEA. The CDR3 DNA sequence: TGCAGCGCGATGACTGTAGCGGCTAGCTCCTACAATGAGCAGTTCTTC. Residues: CSAMTVAASSYNEQFF.

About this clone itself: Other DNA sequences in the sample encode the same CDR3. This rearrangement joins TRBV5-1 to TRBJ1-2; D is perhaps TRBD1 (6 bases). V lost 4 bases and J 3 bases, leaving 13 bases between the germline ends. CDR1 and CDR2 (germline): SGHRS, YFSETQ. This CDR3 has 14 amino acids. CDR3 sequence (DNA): TGCGCCAGCAGCCCCGGGGGGGGCGACTATGGCTACACCTTC. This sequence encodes CASSPGGGDYGYTF.

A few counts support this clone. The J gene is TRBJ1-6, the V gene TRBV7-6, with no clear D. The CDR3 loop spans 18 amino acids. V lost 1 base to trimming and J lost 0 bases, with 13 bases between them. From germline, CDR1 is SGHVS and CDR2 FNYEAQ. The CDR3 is CASSLVGPNFSYNSPLHF. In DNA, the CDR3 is TGTGCCAGCAGCTTAGTGGGCCCGAACTTCTCCTATAATTCACCCCTCCACTTT. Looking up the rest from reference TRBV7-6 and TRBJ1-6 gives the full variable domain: GAGVSQSPRYKVTKRGQDVALRCDPISGHVSLYWYRQALGQGPEFLTYFNYEAQQDKSGLPNDRFSAERPEGSISTLTIQRTEQRDSAMYRCASSLVGPNFSYNSPLHFGNGTRLTVT.

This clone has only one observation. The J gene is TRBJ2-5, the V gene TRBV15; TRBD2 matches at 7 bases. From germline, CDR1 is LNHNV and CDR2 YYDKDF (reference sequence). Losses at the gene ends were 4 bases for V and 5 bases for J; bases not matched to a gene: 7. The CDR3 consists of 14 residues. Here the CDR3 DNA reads TGTGCCACCAGCAACCGGGCCGGGGGGGAGACCCAGTACTTC. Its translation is CATSNRAGGETQYF.

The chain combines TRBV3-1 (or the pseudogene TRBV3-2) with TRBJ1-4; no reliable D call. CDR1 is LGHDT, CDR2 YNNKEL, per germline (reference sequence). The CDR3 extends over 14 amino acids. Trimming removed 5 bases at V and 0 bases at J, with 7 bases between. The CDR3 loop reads CASSDLSTNEKLFF. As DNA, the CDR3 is TGTGCCAGCAGCGACTTGTCAACTAATGAAAAACTGTTTTTT.

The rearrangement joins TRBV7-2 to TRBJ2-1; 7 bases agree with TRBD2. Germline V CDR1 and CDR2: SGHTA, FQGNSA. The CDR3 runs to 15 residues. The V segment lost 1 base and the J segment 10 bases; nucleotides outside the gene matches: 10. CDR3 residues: CASSLDGGRVLEQFF. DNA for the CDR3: TGTGCCAGCAGCTTAGATGGCGGGAGAGTCTTGGAGCAGTTCTTC.

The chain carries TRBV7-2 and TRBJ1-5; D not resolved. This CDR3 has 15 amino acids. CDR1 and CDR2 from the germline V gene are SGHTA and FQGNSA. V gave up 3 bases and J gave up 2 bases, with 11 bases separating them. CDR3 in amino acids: CASSLKPGGNQPQHF. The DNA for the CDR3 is TGTGCCAGCAGCTTGAAGCCCGGGGGCAATCAGCCCCAGCATTTT.